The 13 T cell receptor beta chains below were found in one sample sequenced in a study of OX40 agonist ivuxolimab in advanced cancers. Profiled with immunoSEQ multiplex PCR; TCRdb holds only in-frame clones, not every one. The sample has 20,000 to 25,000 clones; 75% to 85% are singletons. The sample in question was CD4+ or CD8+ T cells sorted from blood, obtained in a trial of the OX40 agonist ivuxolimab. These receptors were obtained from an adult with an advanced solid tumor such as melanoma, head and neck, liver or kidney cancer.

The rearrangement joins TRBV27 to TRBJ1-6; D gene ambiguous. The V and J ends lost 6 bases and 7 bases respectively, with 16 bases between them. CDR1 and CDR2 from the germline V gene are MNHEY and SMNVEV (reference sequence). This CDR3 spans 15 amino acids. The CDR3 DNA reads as TGTGCCAGCAGCCGACCGGGATTGGCCAATTCACCCCTCCACTTT. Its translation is CASSRPGLANSPLHF.

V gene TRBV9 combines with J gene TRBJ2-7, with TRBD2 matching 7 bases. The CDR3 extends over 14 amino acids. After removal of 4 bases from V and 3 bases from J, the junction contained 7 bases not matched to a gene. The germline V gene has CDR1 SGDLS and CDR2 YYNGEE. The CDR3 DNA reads TGTGCCAGCAGCCCAAGTGGGACTATCTACGAGCAGTACTTC. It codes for CASSPSGTIYEQYF.

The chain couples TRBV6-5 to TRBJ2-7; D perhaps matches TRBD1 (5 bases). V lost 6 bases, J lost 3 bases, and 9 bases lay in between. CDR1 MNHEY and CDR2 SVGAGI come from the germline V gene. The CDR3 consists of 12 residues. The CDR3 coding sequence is TGTGCCAGCAGCGACAGTATCTACGAGCAGTACTTC. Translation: CASSDSIYEQYF.

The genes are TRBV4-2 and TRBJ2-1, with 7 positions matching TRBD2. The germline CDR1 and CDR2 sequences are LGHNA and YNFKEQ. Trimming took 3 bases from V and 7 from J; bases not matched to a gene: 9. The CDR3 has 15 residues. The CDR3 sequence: CASSQGLNLGNEQFF. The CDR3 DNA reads TGTGCCAGCAGCCAGGGACTAAATTTAGGTAATGAGCAGTTCTTC.

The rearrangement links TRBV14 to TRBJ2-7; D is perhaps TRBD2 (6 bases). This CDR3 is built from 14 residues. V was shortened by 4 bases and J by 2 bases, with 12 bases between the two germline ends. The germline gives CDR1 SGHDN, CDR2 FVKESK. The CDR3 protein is CASSRRERTYEQYF. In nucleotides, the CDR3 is TGTGCCAGCAGCCGGAGGGAACGAACCTACGAGCAGTACTTC.

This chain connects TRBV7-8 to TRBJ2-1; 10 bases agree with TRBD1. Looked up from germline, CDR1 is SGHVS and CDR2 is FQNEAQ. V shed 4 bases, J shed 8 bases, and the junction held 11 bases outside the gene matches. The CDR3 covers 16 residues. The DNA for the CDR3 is TGTGCCAGCAGCTCACTATCGACAGGGGGCTTTGATGAGCAGTTCTTC. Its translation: CASSSLSTGGFDEQFF. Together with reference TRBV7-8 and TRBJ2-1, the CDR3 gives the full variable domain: GAGVSQSPRYKVAKRGQDVALRCDPISGHVSLFWYQQALGQGPEFLTYFQNEAQLDKSGLPSDRFFAERPEGSVSTLKIQRTQQEDSAVYLCASSSLSTGGFDEQFFGPGTRLTVL.

The CDR3 reads CASSGGMGQGISYEQYF. In nucleotides, the CDR3 is TGTGCCAGCAGTGGGGGTATGGGACAGGGGATCTCCTACGAGCAGTACTTC. The V gene is TRBV6-1, the J gene TRBJ2-7, with TRBD1 identical over 10 bases. Per the germline V gene, CDR1 is MNHNS and CDR2 is SASEGT. The CDR3 totals 17 residues. J lost 0 bases, V lost 4 bases, and 9 bases had no gene match.

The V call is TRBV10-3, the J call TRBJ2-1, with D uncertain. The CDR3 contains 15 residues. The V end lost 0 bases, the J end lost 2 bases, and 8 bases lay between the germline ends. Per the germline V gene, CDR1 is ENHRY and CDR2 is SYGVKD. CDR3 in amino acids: CAISESQAAYNEQFF. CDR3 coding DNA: TGTGCCATCAGTGAGTCTCAGGCGGCCTACAATGAGCAGTTCTTC.

The CDR3: CASALRTDTQYF. The CDR3 DNA reads TGTGCCTCAGCTCTCCGCACAGATACGCAGTATTTT. The chain is built from TRBV2 and TRBJ2-3; D unclear. Germline V gene lookup returns CDR1 SNHLY and CDR2 FYNNEI. The CDR3 is 12 residues long. The V end was cut by 11 bases, the J end by 1 base, with 10 bases between.

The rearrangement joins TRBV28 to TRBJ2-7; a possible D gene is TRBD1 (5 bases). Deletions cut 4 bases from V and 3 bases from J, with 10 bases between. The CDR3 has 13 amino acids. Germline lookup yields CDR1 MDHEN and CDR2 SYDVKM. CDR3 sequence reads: CASSSPRDYEQYF. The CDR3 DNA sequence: TGTGCCAGCAGTTCCCCCAGGGACTACGAGCAGTACTTC.

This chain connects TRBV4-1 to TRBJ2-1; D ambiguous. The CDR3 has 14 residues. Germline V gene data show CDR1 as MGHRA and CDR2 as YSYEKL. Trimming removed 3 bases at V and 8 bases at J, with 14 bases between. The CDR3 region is CASSQTMGRDEQFF. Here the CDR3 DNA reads TGCGCCAGCAGCCAGACCATGGGTAGGGATGAGCAGTTCTTC.

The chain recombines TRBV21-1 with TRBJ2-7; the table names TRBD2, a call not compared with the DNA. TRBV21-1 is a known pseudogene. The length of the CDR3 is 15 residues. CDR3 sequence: CASSRGRTSGEEQYF. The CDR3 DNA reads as TGTGCCAGCAGCAGGGGTAGGACTAGCGGGGAAGAGCAGTACTTC.

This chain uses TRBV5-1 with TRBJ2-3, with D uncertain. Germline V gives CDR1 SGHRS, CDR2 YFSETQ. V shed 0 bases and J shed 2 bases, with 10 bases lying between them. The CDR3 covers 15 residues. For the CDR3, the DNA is TGCGCCAGCAGCTTGGACTCCTTAACCACAGATACGCAGTATTTT. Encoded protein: CASSLDSLTTDTQYF.